This TCR beta chain originates from a study of shared T cell receptors in the human thymus. Trimming removed 1 base from V and 2 bases from J, with 3 bases in between. In germline, CDR1 is SGHVS, CDR2 FQNEAQ. CDR3 length equals 13 residues. The method was immunoSEQ multiplex PCR; TCRdb's version includes in-frame clones alone and lacks a portion of them. The sample consists of under 850,000 clones, approximately 90% of them appearing once. Comments on this clone: This sample also contains other DNA sequences that code for the same CDR3.

This same sample was also part of a study on human thymus T cells. Per that paper: In corrective heart surgery, resections were taken, and these provided the thymus tissue.

V gene TRBV7-8 combines with J gene TRBJ1-5; D not certain. The sequencing sample was made of thymocytes. The source of this sequence is a boy in the first two years of life with a congenital heart defect. The CDR3 sequence: CASSLVGNQPQHF. Written as DNA, the CDR3 is TGTGCCAGCAGCTTAGTAGGCAATCAGCCCCAGCATTTT.